What follows is one TCR beta chain and its context. The antigen is unknown. These data belong to a study of tumor and adjacent non-tumor tissue in lung cancer. On the study more broadly: The cohort had about twelve adenocarcinoma, a couple of squamous cell and 1 small cell patients. Approximately 4 million productive TCRbeta reads were obtained per sample on average.

RNA was extracted from bulk tissue without any cell sorting. Points from the study as a whole: In normal lung, the top 100 clones were significantly more dominant than in tumor. Significantly higher TCR diversity was found in tumor than normal lung.

TCRbeta libraries were built with three rounds of nested PCR, modified from ARM-PCR. MiXCR, run by TCRdb on the multiplex PCR reads, gives a single entry per CDR3 protein. The sample consists of tens of thousands of distinct CDR3 sequences, about two thirds of them appearing once. V lost 4 bases to trimming and J lost 2 bases, with 15 bases between them. Germline assignment: CDR1 MGHRA and CDR2 YSYEKL. The CDR3 runs to 15 residues. The sequenced sample was lung tumor tissue. The genes are TRBV4-1 and TRBJ2-7, with D hard to call. This sequence was found in a woman in her 70s with non-small cell lung cancer. The CDR3 DNA reads TGCGCCAGCAGCCTAGACGTAGAGTCTACCTACGAGCAGTACTTC. Amino acids: CASSLDVESTYEQYF.